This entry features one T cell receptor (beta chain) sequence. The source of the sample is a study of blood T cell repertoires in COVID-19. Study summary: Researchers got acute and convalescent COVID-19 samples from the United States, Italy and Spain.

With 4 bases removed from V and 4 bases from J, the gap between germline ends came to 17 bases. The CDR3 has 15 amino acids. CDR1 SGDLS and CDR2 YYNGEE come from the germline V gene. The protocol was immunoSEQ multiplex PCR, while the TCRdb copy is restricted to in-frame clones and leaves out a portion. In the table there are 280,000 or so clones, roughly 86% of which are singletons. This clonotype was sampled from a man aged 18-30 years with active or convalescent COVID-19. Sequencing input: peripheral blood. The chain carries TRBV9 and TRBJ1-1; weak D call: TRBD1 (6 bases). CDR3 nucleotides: TGTGCCAGCAGCCTAGTCCCAGGGGAGGGCACTGAAGCTTTCTTT. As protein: CASSLVPGEGTEAFF.